The sample holds a few counts of the clone carrying this T cell receptor beta chain. Its cognate antigen is unknown. The sample comes from a study of T-cell reconstitution after alpha-beta-depleted transplantation in children. During its preparation, the TCRbeta library received unique molecular identifiers. TCRdb re-analysed the PCR reads in MiXCR, keeping a single row per CDR3 protein. Here the sample spans around 370,000 distinct CDR3 sequences, 16% being singletons. The CDR3 extends over 13 amino acids. Deletions cut 1 base from V and 2 bases from J, with 6 bases between. Study-wide findings and caveats: A year had passed since transplant, and T-cell counts and diversity by then came mostly from newly produced T cells. By about two months after transplant, alpha-beta T cells reportedly arose from several hundred graft clones that had expanded.

The sequences come from PBMCs, mostly from graft donor cells, collected 360 days after TCRalphabeta/CD19-depleted stem cell transplant. The source of this sequence is a male patient under 10 years old who had a stem cell transplant for acute lymphoblastic leukemia, so the T cells may come from the graft donor. The chain employs TRBV12-3 or TRBV12-4 and TRBJ2-7; no reliable D call. In nucleotides, the CDR3 is TGTGCCAGCAGTTTAGGCTGGGCCTACGAGCAGTACTTC. This sequence encodes CASSLGWAYEQYF.